One sample yielded the 14 T cell receptor beta chains listed below, sequenced in a study of blood T cell repertoires in COVID-19. This table comes from immunoSEQ multiplex PCR, and its TCRdb copy is limited to in-frame clones, with some not included. Of 80,000 to 100,000 clones in the sample, approximately 80% are singletons; the top ten hold 10%. The specimen sequenced was peripheral blood. These receptors all stem from a woman in her 70s with acute or convalescent COVID-19.

The sample holds a few counts of this clone. The chain combines TRBV2 with TRBJ2-7; D unclear. In germline, CDR1 is SNHLY, CDR2 FYNNEI. V shed 3 bases and J shed 8 bases, with 8 bases lying between them. The CDR3 runs 11 residues. The CDR3 sequence: CASSDNLQQYF. The CDR3, as DNA: TGTGCCAGCAGTGATAACTTACAGCAGTACTTC.

This chain connects TRBV3-1 (or the pseudogene TRBV3-2) to TRBJ2-1, with 9 nucleotides matching TRBD2. Germline assignment: CDR1 LGHDT and CDR2 YNNKEL (reference sequence). V shed 0 bases, J shed 7 bases, and the junction held 7 bases outside the gene matches. The CDR3 loop spans 16 amino acids. The CDR3 here is CASSQERAGGLNEQFF. CDR3 in DNA: TGTGCCAGCAGCCAAGAAAGGGCGGGGGGGCTAAATGAGCAGTTCTTC.

The chain uses TRBV27 and TRBJ2-2, with TRBD2 matching 9 bases. Germline CDR1 is MNHEY and CDR2 is SMNVEV (reference sequence). J gave up 3 bases and V 3 bases, and 2 bases lay outside the gene matches. The CDR3 totals 15 residues. The DNA for the CDR3 is TGTGCCAGCAGTTTTAGCGGGAGCTACACCGGGGAGCTGTTTTTT. Its protein is CASSFSGSYTGELFF.

V and J are TRBV7-8 and TRBJ2-5, with 8 bases aligning to TRBD2. Germline assignment: CDR1 SGHVS and CDR2 FQNEAQ. The CDR3 sequence is 16 residues long. V gave up 2 bases and J gave up 4 bases; unmatched junction bases: 9. CDR3: CASSLIGSGIPETQYF. The DNA of the CDR3 is TGTGCCAGCAGCTTAATTGGTAGCGGGATCCCAGAGACCCAGTACTTC.

The V and J genes are TRBV28 and TRBJ1-6, with 10 nucleotides matching TRBD1. Germline-derived CDR1 and CDR2 are MDHEN and SYDVKM. V gave up 5 bases and J gave up 7 bases; unmatched junction bases: 5. The CDR3 has 15 residues. The CDR3 reads CASSVTGGENSPLHF. CDR3 sequence (DNA): TGTGCCAGCAGTGTGACAGGGGGCGAGAATTCACCCCTCCACTTT.

This clone was detected only a few times. The chain employs TRBV7-6 and TRBJ2-1; 7 bases fit TRBD1. In germline, CDR1 is SGHVS, CDR2 FNYEAQ. The CDR3 has 17 residues. J lost 3 bases, V lost 0 bases, and 8 bases had no gene match. The CDR3 nucleotides are TGTGCCAGCAGCTTAGCGAGGACAGGACACAACTACAATGAGCAGTTCTTC. Translating it yields CASSLARTGHNYNEQFF.

The chain links TRBV12-3 or TRBV12-4 to TRBJ1-2, with a possible D match to TRBD1 (5 bases). Deletions cut 3 bases from V and 8 bases from J, with 7 bases between. The CDR3 loop spans 11 amino acids. The CDR3 sequence is CASSLGRGYTF. CDR3 DNA: TGTGCCAGCAGTTTGGGGCGCGGCTACACCTTC.

This chain connects TRBV7-8 to TRBJ1-1; tentative D call: TRBD1 (5 bases). Between the trimmed V and J ends, which lost 5 bases and 8 bases, there was a span of 12 bases. The germline V gene has CDR1 SGHVS and CDR2 FQNEAQ. CDR3 size: 12 residues. The chain's CDR3 is CASSPGGAEAFF. CDR3 coding DNA: TGTGCCAGCAGCCCGGGAGGGGCCGAAGCTTTCTTT.

This chain uses TRBV11-2 with TRBJ2-3; 9 bases match TRBD1. Germline trimming cut 1 base from V and 3 bases from J; bases unmatched to any gene: 2. CDR1 SGHAT and CDR2 FQNNGV come from the germline V gene. The CDR3 length is 15 residues. CDR3 sequence reads: CASSLGDRDTDTQYF. The DNA for the CDR3 is TGTGCCAGCAGCTTAGGGGACAGGGATACAGATACGCAGTATTTT. The whole variable domain, remainder taken from reference TRBV11-2 and TRBJ2-3, is EAGVAQSPRYKIIEKRQSVAFWCNPISGHATLYWYQQILGQGPKLLIQFQNNGVVDDSQLPKDRFSAERLKGVDSTLKIQPAKLEDSAVYLCASSLGDRDTDTQYFGPGTRLTVL.

This chain uses TRBV18 with TRBJ1-5; 7 nucleotides agree with TRBD1. Trimming at V came to 4 bases and at J to 1 base, leaving 10 bases not matched to a gene. The CDR3 length is 17 residues. In germline, CDR1 is KGHSH, CDR2 LQKENI. The CDR3 coding sequence is TGTGCCAGCTCACGAGAAAAAGGGGGCTGGAGCAATCAGCCCCAGCATTTT. Translating it yields CASSREKGGWSNQPQHF.

The chain links TRBV7-3 to TRBJ1-1; the D gene is possibly TRBD1 (6 bases). V gave up 6 bases and J gave up 4 bases, with 18 bases separating them. The CDR3 covers 15 residues. Germline V CDR1 and CDR2: SGHTA, FQGTGA. The CDR3 sequence is CASSKYPTGSTEAFF. DNA for the CDR3: TGTGCCAGCAGTAAATACCCTACAGGGAGCACTGAAGCTTTCTTT.

The CDR3 is CASSQGRNTGELFF. CDR3 in DNA: TGTGCCAGCAGCCAGGGGCGTAACACCGGGGAGCTGTTTTTT. The rearrangement uses TRBV9 and TRBJ2-2; possibly TRBD1 for D (6 bases). Trimming left V 4 bases short and J 2 bases short, with 9 bases between. There are 14 residues in the CDR3. The germline CDR1 and CDR2 sequences are SGDLS and YYNGEE.

This clone showed up just a few times. The chain couples TRBV7-3 to TRBJ1-1; the D gene is possibly TRBD1 (5 bases). The CDR3 loop spans 13 amino acids. Trimming cost V 5 bases and J 2 bases, with 9 bases left between them. Germline V lookup: CDR1 SGHTA, CDR2 FQGTGA. The CDR3, as DNA: TGTGCCAGCAGCGCCGGGGGAAACACTGAAGCTTTCTTT. Translated: CASSAGGNTEAFF.

The J gene is TRBJ2-3, the V gene TRBV5-5, with D possibly being TRBD1 (5 bases). V dropped 0 bases and J dropped 7 bases, with 12 bases sitting between them. The CDR3 runs 14 residues. Germline loops: CDR1 SGHKS, CDR2 YYEKEE (reference sequence). CDR3 amino acids: CASSLGTQLYTQYF. CDR3 sequence (DNA): TGTGCCAGCAGCTTGGGGACACAACTCTATACGCAGTATTTT.